The 15 T cell receptor beta chains in this list originate from one sample, sequenced in a study of shared clonotypes between healthy human individuals. The table came from immunoSEQ multiplex PCR; TCRdb's copy has only in-frame clones and leaves some out. The profile shows around 2.5 million clones, 90% to 95% of them singletons. The sequenced material came from naive CD4+ T cells from PBMCs. The subset here: CD45RA+ positively selected. The receptors originated from a man between 18 and 29 years old in good health. Some clones in this sample may be carry-over from other donors' samples.

The chain recombines TRBV5-1 with TRBJ2-7; 7 bases are a match to TRBD2. With 3 bases clipped from V and 2 bases from J, the junction kept 2 bases outside the gene matches. From germline, CDR1 is SGHRS and CDR2 YFSETQ. The CDR3 covers 13 residues. The CDR3 DNA reads as TGCGCCAGCAGCTCGGGACTACCCTACGAGCAGTACTTC. Protein: CASSSGLPYEQYF.

V is TRBV9 and J is TRBJ2-3; 7 bases are shared with TRBD1. J lost 5 bases, V lost 4 bases, and 13 bases had no gene match. The germline V gene has CDR1 SGDLS and CDR2 YYNGEE. CDR3 size: 16 residues. Here the CDR3 DNA reads TGTGCCAGCAGCCGACAGGGTACGGGACCGGTAGATACGCAGTATTTT. Protein: CASSRQGTGPVDTQYF.

The chain has TRBV27 and TRBJ2-5; 9 bases align to TRBD1. The ends lost 4 bases at V and 8 bases at J; junction bases unmatched: 8. Germline V CDR1 and CDR2: MNHEY, SMNVEV (reference sequence). The CDR3 length is 14 residues. The CDR3 spells CASSWDRDWGTQYF. The CDR3 coding sequence is TGTGCCAGCAGTTGGGACAGGGATTGGGGTACCCAGTACTTC.

The gene calls are TRBV5-1 and TRBJ2-6, with 8 bases aligning to TRBD1. V dropped 3 bases and J dropped 4; count of bases not matched to a gene: 6. In germline, CDR1 is SGHRS, CDR2 YFSETQ. The length of the CDR3 is 16 residues. CDR3 protein: CASSSGRGPGANVLTF. The CDR3 nucleotides read TGCGCCAGCAGCTCGGGCAGGGGGCCAGGGGCCAACGTCCTGACTTTC.

The chain uses TRBV19 and TRBJ1-1; the match to TRBD1 covers 7 bases. V dropped 2 bases and J dropped 2; count of bases not matched to a gene: 5. Looked up from germline, CDR1 is LNHDA and CDR2 is SQIVND (reference sequence). This CDR3 spans 15 amino acids. The CDR3 DNA reads as TGTGCCAGTAGTATAACCGGACAGGCAAACACTGAAGCTTTCTTT. Amino acid sequence: CASSITGQANTEAFF.

This chain connects TRBV28 to TRBJ2-7; 10 bases align to TRBD1. The V gene's germline CDR1 is MDHEN and CDR2 SYDVKM. The CDR3 spans 13 residues. V was clipped by 8 bases and J by 2 bases; unmatched bases: 3. CDR3 loop: CASVGQGTYEQYF. CDR3 nucleotides: TGTGCCAGCGTGGGACAGGGGACCTACGAGCAGTACTTC.

This chain links TRBV18 with TRBJ2-2; TRBD1 might be the D (5 bases). Germline CDR1 is KGHSH and CDR2 is LQKENI. There are 17 residues in the CDR3. With 2 bases removed from V and 1 base from J, the gap between germline ends came to 14 bases. The CDR3 sequence is CASSPLTAVLNTGELFF. As DNA, the CDR3 is TGTGCCAGCTCACCATTGACAGCCGTCCTGAACACCGGGGAGCTGTTTTTT.

About this clone itself: This specimen includes other DNA sequences encoding the same CDR3. The V call is TRBV28, the J call TRBJ2-6, with D unresolved. Germline CDR1 is MDHEN and CDR2 is SYDVKM. The CDR3 totals 15 residues. V was clipped by 3 bases and J by 2 bases, with 8 bases between them. CDR3 nucleotides: TGTGCCAGCAGTTTGGTGGGGACTGGGGCCAACGTCCTGACTTTC. Translation: CASSLVGTGANVLTF.

The rearrangement links TRBV7-2 to TRBJ1-4, with D maybe TRBD1 (5 bases). With 6 bases removed from V and 6 bases from J, the gap between germline ends came to 20 bases. Germline V gives CDR1 SGHTA, CDR2 FQGNSA. This CDR3 region has 16 residues. CDR3 residues: CASRPIQQGSDEKLFF. The CDR3 DNA follows: TGTGCCAGCAGGCCGATCCAGCAGGGATCGGATGAAAAACTGTTTTTT.

CDR3: CASNPIAGGPVGYEQFF. DNA for the CDR3: TGTGCCAGCAACCCGATAGCGGGAGGGCCGGTCGGCTATGAGCAGTTCTTC. V usage is TRBV6-4 and J usage is TRBJ2-1; 11 bases map to TRBD2. With 7 bases clipped from V and 8 bases from J, the junction kept 16 bases outside the gene matches. Germline loops: CDR1 MRHNA, CDR2 SNTAGT. The CDR3 runs 17 residues.

This clone was detected only once. The chain carries TRBV2 and TRBJ2-3, with 7 bases that match TRBD2. V lost 7 bases to trimming and J lost 3 bases; unmatched junction nucleotides: 10. The CDR3 consists of 15 residues. Germline V gene lookup returns CDR1 SNHLY and CDR2 FYNNEI. The CDR3 sequence: CASIYVPGGTDTQYF. The CDR3 nucleotides are TGTGCCAGCATTTATGTGCCGGGAGGAACAGATACGCAGTATTTT.

This chain connects TRBV6-5 to TRBJ2-7; possibly TRBD2 for D (7 bases). V dropped 7 bases and J dropped 3 bases, with 19 bases sitting between them. The CDR3 consists of 15 residues. From germline, CDR1 is MNHEY and CDR2 SVGAGI. The CDR3 nucleotides read TGTGCCAGCAAAGGGGGGGGCCAGGTCATCTACGAGCAGTACTTC. This encodes CASKGGGQVIYEQYF.

This clone was seen only once. This chain joins TRBV6-6 and TRBJ2-1; D uncertain. With 0 bases removed from V and 7 bases from J, the gap between germline ends came to 16 bases. This CDR3 has 16 amino acids. Germline V gene sequence: CDR1 MNHNY, CDR2 SVGAGI (reference sequence). DNA for the CDR3: TGTGCCAGCAGTTACTCGTCTAAAAACACCCAAAATGAGCAGTTCTTC. This translates into CASSYSSKNTQNEQFF.

V usage is TRBV28 and J usage is TRBJ2-1; tentatively, D is TRBD1 (6 bases). The germline V gene has CDR1 MDHEN and CDR2 SYDVKM. CDR3 size: 15 residues. The V and J ends lost 2 bases and 5 bases respectively, with 13 bases between them. The CDR3 DNA follows: TGTGCCAGCAGTTTAGGATTCAACAGGGACAATGAGCAGTTCTTC. Amino acid sequence: CASSLGFNRDNEQFF. Drawing the rest from reference TRBV28 and TRBJ2-1, the complete variable domain is DVKVTQSSRYLVKRTGEKVFLECVQDMDHENMFWYRQDPGLGLRLIYFSYDVKMKEKGDIPEGYSVSREKKERFSLILESASTNQTSMYLCASSLGFNRDNEQFFGPGTRLTVL.

The V gene is TRBV15, the J gene TRBJ2-1; 10 positions agree with TRBD2. The V gene's germline CDR1 is LNHNV and CDR2 YYDKDF (reference sequence). V gave up 5 bases and J gave up 8 bases; unmatched junction bases: 12. The CDR3 length is 16 residues. The CDR3 reads CATSGGRGAGGYEQFF. The CDR3 DNA reads as TGTGCCACCAGCGGGGGCCGAGGAGCGGGAGGGTATGAGCAGTTCTTC.